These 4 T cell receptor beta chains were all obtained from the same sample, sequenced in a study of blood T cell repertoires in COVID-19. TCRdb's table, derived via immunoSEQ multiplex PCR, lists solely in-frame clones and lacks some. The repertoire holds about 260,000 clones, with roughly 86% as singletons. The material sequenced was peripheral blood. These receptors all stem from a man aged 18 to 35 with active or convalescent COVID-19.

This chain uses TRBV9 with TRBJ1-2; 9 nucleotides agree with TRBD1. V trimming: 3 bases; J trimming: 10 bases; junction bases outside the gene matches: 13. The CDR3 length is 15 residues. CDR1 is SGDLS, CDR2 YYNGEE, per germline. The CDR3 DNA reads TGTGCCAGCAGCGGAGAGGGGGAGAGGACAGGGGACTACACCTTC. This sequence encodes CASSGEGERTGDYTF.

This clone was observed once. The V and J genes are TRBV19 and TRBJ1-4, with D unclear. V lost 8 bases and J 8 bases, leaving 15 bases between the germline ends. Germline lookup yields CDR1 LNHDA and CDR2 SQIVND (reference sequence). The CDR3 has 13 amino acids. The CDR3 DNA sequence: TGTGCCAGTCGCCGGGATGCGCGGGAAAAACTGTTTTTT. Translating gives CASRRDAREKLFF.

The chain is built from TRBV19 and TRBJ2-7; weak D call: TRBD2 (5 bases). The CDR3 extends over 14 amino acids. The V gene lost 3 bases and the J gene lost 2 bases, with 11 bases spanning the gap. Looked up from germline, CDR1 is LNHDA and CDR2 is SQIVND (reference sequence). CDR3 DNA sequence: TGTGCCAGTAGTATGACGGGGAGCACCTACGAGCAGTACTTC. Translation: CASSMTGSTYEQYF.

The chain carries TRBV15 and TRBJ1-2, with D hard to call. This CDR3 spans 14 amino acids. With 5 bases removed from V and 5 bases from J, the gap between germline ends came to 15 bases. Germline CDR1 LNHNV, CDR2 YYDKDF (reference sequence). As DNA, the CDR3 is TGTGCCACCAGCGTACACAGAACCACTTATGGCTACACCTTC. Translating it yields CATSVHRTTYGYTF. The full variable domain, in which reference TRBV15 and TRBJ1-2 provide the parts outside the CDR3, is DAMVIQNPRYQVTQFGKPVTLSCSQTLNHNVMYWYQQKSSQAPKLLFHYYDKDFNNEADTPDNFQSRRPNTSFCFLDIRSPGLGDTAMYLCATSVHRTTYGYTFGSGTRLTVV.